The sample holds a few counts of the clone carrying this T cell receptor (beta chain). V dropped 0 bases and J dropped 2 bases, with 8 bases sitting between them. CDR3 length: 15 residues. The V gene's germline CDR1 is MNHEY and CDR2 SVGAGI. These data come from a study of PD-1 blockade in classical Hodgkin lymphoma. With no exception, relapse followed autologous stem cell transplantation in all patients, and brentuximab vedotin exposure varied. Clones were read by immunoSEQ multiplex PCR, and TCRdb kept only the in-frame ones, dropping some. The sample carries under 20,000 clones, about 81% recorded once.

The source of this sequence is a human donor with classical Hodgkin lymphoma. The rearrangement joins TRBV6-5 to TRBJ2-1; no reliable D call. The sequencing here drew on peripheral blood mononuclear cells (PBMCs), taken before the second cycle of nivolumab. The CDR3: CASSYSIGPYNEQFF. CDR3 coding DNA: TGTGCCAGCAGTTACTCGATAGGACCCTACAATGAGCAGTTCTTC.